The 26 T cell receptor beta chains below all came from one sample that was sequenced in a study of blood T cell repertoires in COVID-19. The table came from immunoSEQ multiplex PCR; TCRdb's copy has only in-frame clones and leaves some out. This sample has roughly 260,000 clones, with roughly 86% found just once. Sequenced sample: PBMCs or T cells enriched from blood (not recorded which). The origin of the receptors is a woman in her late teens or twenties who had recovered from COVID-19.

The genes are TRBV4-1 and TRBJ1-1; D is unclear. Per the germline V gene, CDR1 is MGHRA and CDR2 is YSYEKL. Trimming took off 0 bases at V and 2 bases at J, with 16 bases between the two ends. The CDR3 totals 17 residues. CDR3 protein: CASSQDIAPLVNTEAFF. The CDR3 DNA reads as TGCGCCAGCAGCCAAGATATAGCACCCCTGGTCAACACTGAAGCTTTCTTT.

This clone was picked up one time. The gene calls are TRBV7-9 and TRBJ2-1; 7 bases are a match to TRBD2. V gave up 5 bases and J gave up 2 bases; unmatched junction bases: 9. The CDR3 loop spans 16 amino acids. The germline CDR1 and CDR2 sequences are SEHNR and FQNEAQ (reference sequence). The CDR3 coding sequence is TGTGCCAGCAGCCCCCCGACTAGCCAACCCTACAATGAGCAGTTCTTC. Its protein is CASSPPTSQPYNEQFF.

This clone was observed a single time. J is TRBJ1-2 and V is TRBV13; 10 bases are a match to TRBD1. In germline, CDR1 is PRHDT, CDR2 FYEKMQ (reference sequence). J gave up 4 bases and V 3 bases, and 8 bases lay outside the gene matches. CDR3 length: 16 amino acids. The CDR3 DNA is TGTGCCAGCAGCTTCTCAGGGACAGGGGACCCCTATGGCTACACCTTC. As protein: CASSFSGTGDPYGYTF.

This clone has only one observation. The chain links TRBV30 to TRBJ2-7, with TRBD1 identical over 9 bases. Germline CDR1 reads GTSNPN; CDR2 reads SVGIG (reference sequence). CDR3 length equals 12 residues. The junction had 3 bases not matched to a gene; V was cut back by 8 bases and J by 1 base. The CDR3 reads CAGTGQSYEQYF. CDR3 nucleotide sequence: TGTGCCGGGACAGGGCAGTCCTACGAGCAGTACTTC.

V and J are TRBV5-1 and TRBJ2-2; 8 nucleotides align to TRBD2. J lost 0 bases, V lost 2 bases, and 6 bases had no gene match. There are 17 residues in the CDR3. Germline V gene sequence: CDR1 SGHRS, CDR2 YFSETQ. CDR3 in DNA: TGCGCCAGCAGCTTCATGTCGGGGGGGCCGAACACCGGGGAGCTGTTTTTT. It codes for CASSFMSGGPNTGELFF.

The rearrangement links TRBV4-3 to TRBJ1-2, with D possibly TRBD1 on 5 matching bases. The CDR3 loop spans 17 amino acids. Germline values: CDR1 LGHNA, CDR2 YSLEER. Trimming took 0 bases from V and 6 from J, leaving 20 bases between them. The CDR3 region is CASSQELTPRVDNGYTF. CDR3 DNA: TGCGCCAGCAGCCAAGAGTTAACCCCCAGGGTGGATAATGGCTACACCTTC.

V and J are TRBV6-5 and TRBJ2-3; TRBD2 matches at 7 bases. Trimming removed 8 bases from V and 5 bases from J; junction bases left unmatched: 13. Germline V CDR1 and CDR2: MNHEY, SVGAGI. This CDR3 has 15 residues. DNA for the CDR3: TGTGCCAGCGCAACGATGGGGGGAGGGAGAGATACGCAGTATTTT. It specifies CASATMGGGRDTQYF.

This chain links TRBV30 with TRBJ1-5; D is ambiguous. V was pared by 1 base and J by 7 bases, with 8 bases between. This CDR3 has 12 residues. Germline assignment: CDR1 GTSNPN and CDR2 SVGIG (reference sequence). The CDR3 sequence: CAWSGERQPQHF. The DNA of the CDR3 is TGTGCCTGGAGTGGGGAGAGGCAGCCCCAGCATTTT.

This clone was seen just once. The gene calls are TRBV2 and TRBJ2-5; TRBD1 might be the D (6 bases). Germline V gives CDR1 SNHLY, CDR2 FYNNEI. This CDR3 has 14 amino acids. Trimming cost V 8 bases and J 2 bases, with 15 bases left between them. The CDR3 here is CASLRLGQQETQYF. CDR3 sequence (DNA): TGTGCCAGCCTCCGTTTGGGACAACAAGAGACCCAGTACTTC.

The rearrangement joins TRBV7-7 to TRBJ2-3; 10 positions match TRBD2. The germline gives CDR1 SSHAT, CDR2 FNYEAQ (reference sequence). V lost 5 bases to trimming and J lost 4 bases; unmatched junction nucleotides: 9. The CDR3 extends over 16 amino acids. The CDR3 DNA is TGTGCCAGCAGCGAACTCAGCGGGGGGGGCGCAGATACGCAGTATTTT. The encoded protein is CASSELSGGGADTQYF.

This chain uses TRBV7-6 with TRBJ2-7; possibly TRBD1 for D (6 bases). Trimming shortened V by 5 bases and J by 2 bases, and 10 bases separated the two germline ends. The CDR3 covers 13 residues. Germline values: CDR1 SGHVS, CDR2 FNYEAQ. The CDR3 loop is CASSEDSPYEQYF. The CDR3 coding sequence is TGTGCCAGCAGCGAGGACAGCCCCTACGAGCAGTACTTC.

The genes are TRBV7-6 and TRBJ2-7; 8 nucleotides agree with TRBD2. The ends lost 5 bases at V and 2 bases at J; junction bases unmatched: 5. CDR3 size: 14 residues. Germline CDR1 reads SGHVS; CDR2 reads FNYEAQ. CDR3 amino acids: CASSPPGGTYEQYF. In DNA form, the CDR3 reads TGTGCCAGCAGCCCCCCGGGGGGGACCTACGAGCAGTACTTC.

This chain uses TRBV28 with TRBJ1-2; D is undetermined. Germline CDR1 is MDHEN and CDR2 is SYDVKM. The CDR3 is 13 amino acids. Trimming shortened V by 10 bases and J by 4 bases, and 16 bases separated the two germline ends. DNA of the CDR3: TGTGCCACGGGAGGCAGCATATTCTATGGCTACACCTTC. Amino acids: CATGGSIFYGYTF.

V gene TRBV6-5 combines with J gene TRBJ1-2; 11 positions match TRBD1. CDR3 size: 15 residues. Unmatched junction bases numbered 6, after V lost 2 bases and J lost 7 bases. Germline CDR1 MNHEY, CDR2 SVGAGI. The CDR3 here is CASSYAGQGASGYTF. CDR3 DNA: TGTGCCAGCAGTTACGCAGGACAGGGGGCGAGTGGCTACACCTTC.

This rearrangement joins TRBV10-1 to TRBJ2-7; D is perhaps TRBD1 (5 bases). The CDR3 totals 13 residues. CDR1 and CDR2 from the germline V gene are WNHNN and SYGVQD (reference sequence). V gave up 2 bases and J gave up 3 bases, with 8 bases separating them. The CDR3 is CASSEAQGYEQYF. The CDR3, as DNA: TGCGCCAGCAGTGAGGCCCAGGGCTACGAGCAGTACTTC.

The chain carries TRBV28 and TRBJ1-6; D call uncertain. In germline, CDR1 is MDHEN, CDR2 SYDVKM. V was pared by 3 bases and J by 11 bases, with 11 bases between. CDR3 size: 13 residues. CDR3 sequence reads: CASSFPYHPPLHF. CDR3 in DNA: TGTGCCAGCAGTTTCCCCTACCACCCACCCCTCCACTTT.

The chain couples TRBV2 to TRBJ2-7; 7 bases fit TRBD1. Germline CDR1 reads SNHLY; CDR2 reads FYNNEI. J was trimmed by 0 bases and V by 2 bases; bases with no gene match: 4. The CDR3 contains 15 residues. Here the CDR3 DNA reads TGTGCCAGCAGTGAATTGGGGACAGTCTCCTACGAGCAGTACTTC. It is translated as CASSELGTVSYEQYF.

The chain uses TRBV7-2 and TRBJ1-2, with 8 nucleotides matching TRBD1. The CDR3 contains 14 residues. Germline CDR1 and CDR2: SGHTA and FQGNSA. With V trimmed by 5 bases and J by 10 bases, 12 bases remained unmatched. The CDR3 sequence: CASSPWTGNEVYTF. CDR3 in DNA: TGTGCCAGCAGCCCGTGGACAGGGAATGAAGTCTACACCTTC.

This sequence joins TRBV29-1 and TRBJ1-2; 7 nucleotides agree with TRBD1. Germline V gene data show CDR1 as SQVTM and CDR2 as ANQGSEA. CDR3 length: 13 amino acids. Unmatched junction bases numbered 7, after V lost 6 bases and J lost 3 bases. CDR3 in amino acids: CSVRQGWHYGYTF. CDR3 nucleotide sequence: TGCAGCGTGAGACAGGGTTGGCACTATGGCTACACCTTC.

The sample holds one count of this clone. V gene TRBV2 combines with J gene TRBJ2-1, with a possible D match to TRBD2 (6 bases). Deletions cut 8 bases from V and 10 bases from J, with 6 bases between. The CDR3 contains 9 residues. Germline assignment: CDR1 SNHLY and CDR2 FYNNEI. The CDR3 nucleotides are TGTGCCAGCGGGAGGGAGCAGTTCTTC. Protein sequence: CASGREQFF.

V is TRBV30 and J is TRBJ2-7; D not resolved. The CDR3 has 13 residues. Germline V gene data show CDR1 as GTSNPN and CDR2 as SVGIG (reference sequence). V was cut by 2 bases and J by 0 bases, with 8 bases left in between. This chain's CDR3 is CAWSTPASYEQYF. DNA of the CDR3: TGTGCCTGGAGTACACCCGCCTCCTACGAGCAGTACTTC.

The CDR3 DNA reads as TGTGCCAGCAGCTTAGTAGAGAACACTGAAGCTTTCTTT. The encoded protein is CASSLVENTEAFF. V gene TRBV7-9 combines with J gene TRBJ1-1; D is undetermined. This CDR3 region has 13 residues. V lost 1 base, J lost 1 base, and 4 bases lay in between. From germline, CDR1 is SEHNR and CDR2 FQNEAQ (reference sequence).

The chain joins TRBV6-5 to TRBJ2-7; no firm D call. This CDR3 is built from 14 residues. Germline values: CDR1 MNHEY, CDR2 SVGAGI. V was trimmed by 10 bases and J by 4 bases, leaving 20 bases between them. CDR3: CATIPRRRRYEQYF. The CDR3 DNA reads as TGTGCCACAATCCCCAGAAGGCGCAGGTACGAGCAGTACTTC.

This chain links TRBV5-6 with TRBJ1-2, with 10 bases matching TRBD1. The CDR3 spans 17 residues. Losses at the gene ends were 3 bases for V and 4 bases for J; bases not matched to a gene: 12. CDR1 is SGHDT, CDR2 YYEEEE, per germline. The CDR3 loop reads CASSYQYDRGRSYGYTF. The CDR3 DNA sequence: TGTGCCAGCAGCTACCAATACGACAGGGGGCGGTCCTATGGCTACACCTTC.

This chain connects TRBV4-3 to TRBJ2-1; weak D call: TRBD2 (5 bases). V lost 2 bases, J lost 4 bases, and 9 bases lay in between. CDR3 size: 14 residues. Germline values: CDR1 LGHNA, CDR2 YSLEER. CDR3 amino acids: CASSQIGDYNEQFF. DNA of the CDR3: TGCGCCAGCAGCCAAATCGGGGATTACAATGAGCAGTTCTTC.

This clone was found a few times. CDR3 loop: CASSKKQGNSPLHF. The CDR3 region has the DNA TGTGCCAGCAGCAAAAAGCAGGGGAATTCACCCCTCCACTTT. V gene TRBV21-1 combines with J gene TRBJ1-6; no check of the table's D call, TRBD1, against the DNA was made. TRBV21-1 is tagged as a pseudogene. The length of the CDR3 is 14 residues.